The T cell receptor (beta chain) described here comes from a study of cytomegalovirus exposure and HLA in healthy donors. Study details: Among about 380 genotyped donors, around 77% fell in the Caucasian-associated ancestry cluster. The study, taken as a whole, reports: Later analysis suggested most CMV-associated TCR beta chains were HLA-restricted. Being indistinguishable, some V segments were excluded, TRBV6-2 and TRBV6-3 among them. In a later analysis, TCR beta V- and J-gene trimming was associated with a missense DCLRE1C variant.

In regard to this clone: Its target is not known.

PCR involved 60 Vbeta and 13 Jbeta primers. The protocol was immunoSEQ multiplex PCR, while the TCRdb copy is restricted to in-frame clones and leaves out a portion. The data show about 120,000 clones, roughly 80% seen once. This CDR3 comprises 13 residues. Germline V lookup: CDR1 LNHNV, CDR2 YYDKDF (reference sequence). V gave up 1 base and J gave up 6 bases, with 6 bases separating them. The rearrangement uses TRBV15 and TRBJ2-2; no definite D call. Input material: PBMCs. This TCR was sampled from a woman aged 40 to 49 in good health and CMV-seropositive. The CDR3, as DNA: TGTGCCACCAGCAGAGCCCCATCCGGGGAGCTGTTTTTT. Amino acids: CATSRAPSGELFF. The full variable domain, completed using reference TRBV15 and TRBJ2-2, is DAMVIQNPRYQVTQFGKPVTLSCSQTLNHNVMYWYQQKSSQAPKLLFHYYDKDFNNEADTPDNFQSRRPNTSFCFLDIRSPGLGDTAMYLCATSRAPSGELFFGEGSRLTVL.